Described below is a single T cell receptor (beta chain) sequence and its context. Its antigen is undetermined. This record comes from a study of T cell repertoires in cytomegalovirus infection. Regarding the study as a whole: HLA-C-restricted CMV clonotypes gave the most frequent clonotype in two of eight donors.

TCRdb reprocessed the reads via MiXCR and lists one record per CDR3 protein. The sample consists of 570,000 or so distinct CDR3 sequences, around 40% of them appearing once. Trimming cost V 2 bases and J 3 bases, with 11 bases left between them. CDR3 size: 14 residues. CDR1 DFQATT and CDR2 SNEGSKA come from the germline V gene (reference sequence). The rearrangement joins TRBV20-1 to TRBJ1-3, with a possible D match to TRBD1 (5 bases). The source material was cultured PBMCs, sampled from culture after CMV antigen stimulation. The TCR originated in a human donor in good health (CMV status not recorded). Some clones in this sample may be carry-over from other donors' samples. The CDR3 sequence is CSARIRGIGNTIYF. The CDR3 DNA is TGCAGTGCTAGAATAAGGGGCATTGGAAACACCATATATTTT.